The source of this T cell receptor beta chain is a study of blood T cell repertoires in COVID-19. Study overall: The United States, Italy and Spain were the sources of the acute and convalescent COVID-19 samples. Nucleic acid was either cDNA or gDNA, and it came from T cells, B-cell-depleted T cells, or PBMCs.

Original processing methods: Nucleated cell counts were estimated from reference gene primer amplification. Generated by immunoSEQ multiplex PCR, the TCRdb table keeps only in-frame clones and is missing some. Clone size and the V and J calls come from that table; the DNA yielded D and trimming. Of 150,000 to 200,000 clones listed, 85% were seen once; the top ten hold about 3.5%. Looked up from germline, CDR1 is MDHEN and CDR2 is SYDVKM. The CDR3 contains 17 residues. V was pared by 6 bases and J by 0 bases, with 10 bases of the junction left unmatched. This chain joins TRBV28 and TRBJ1-3; 8 bases line up with TRBD1. The origin of this receptor is a human donor with acute or convalescent COVID-19. The donor label of this sample is uncertain. Specimen: peripheral blood. CDR3: CASSSPGTGRSGNTIYF. The CDR3 bases are TGTGCCAGCAGCTCCCCCGGGACAGGCCGCTCTGGAAACACCATATATTTT. The variable domain in full, completed from reference TRBV28 and TRBJ1-3, reads DVKVTQSSRYLVKRTGEKVFLECVQDMDHENMFWYRQDPGLGLRLIYFSYDVKMKEKGDIPEGYSVSREKKERFSLILESASTNQTSMYLCASSSPGTGRSGNTIYFGEGSWLTVV.